These 28 T cell receptor beta chains were all obtained from the same sample, sequenced in a study of blood T cell repertoires in COVID-19. Sequencing was performed with immunoSEQ multiplex PCR; in TCRdb, only in-frame clones are kept and a portion is missing. In the table there are around 270,000 clones, around nine tenths of which are singletons. Sequencing was carried out using peripheral blood. The receptor source for this set is a man aged 25 to 40 with acute or convalescent COVID-19.

CDR3 in amino acids: CASPGGLNTGELFF. In DNA form, the CDR3 reads TGTGCCAGCCCGGGGGGGTTGAACACCGGGGAGCTGTTTTTT. The chain combines TRBV6-5 with TRBJ2-2; TRBD2 aligns across 8 bases. V trimming: 8 bases; J trimming: 1 base; junction bases outside the gene matches: 3. This CDR3 contains 14 residues. CDR1 is MNHEY and CDR2 is SVGAGI in the germline V gene.

This clone has more than one count but fewer than ten. This chain connects TRBV28 to TRBJ2-1; no clear D gene. The CDR3 spans 13 residues. V dropped 4 bases and J dropped 2 bases, with 6 bases sitting between them. From germline, CDR1 is MDHEN and CDR2 SYDVKM. CDR3 bases: TGTGCCAGCAGTTGGTTAGCCTACAATGAGCAGTTCTTC. It translates to CASSWLAYNEQFF.

This clone was recorded once. V and J are TRBV9 and TRBJ2-7; 7 positions match TRBD2. Germline V gene lookup returns CDR1 SGDLS and CDR2 YYNGEE. CDR3 length: 16 residues. The trim removed 0 bases at V and 1 base at J, leaving 7 bases unmatched. The CDR3 DNA reads as TGTGCCAGCAGCGTAGGTCCGGACGGGGGGTCCTACGAGCAGTACTTC. It translates to CASSVGPDGGSYEQYF.

V usage is TRBV5-1 and J usage is TRBJ1-6, with D maybe TRBD1 (6 bases). V was trimmed by 1 base and J by 9 bases, leaving 8 bases between them. Germline loops: CDR1 SGHRS, CDR2 YFSETQ. This CDR3 spans 13 amino acids. In DNA, the CDR3 is TGCGCCAGCAGCTTGACAGGGTTTTCACCCCTCCACTTT. It specifies CASSLTGFSPLHF.

The V and J genes are TRBV9 and TRBJ1-6; 8 nucleotides agree with TRBD1. CDR1 is SGDLS, CDR2 YYNGEE, per germline. The CDR3 length is 13 residues. Trimming removed 4 bases from V and 12 bases from J; junction bases left unmatched: 6. The CDR3 sequence is CASSKDRGLPLHF. CDR3 nucleotides: TGTGCCAGCAGCAAAGACAGGGGTCTACCCCTCCACTTT.

The rearrangement joins TRBV9 to TRBJ2-5; D is undetermined. Germline loops: CDR1 SGDLS, CDR2 YYNGEE. V was clipped by 1 base and J by 4 bases, with 8 bases between them. The CDR3 consists of 13 residues. CDR3 bases: TGTGCCAGCAGCGTAACGCAGGTAGAGACCCAGTACTTC. This sequence encodes CASSVTQVETQYF. Together with reference TRBV9 and TRBJ2-5, the CDR3 gives the full variable domain: DSGVTQTPKHLITATGQRVTLRCSPRSGDLSVYWYQQSLDQGLQFLIQYYNGEERAKGNILERFSAQQFPDLHSELNLSSLELGDSALYFCASSVTQVETQYFGPGTRLLVL.

This chain links TRBV3-1 (or the pseudogene TRBV3-2) with TRBJ2-1, with a weak D call TRBD1 (6 bases). V was pared by 5 bases and J by 6 bases, with 17 bases between. The CDR3 is made up of 15 amino acids. Per the germline V gene, CDR1 is LGHDT and CDR2 is YNNKEL (reference sequence). This CDR3 reads CASSSTRLTGNEQFF. CDR3 nucleotides: TGTGCCAGCAGCTCGACGAGGCTGACAGGCAATGAGCAGTTCTTC.

This sequence joins TRBV6-6 and TRBJ2-7; possibly TRBD1 for D (6 bases). CDR1 is MNHNY and CDR2 is SVGAGI in the germline V gene (reference sequence). The germline V and J ends were trimmed by 7 bases and 4 bases, with 8 bases remaining between them. This CDR3 comprises 11 residues. The DNA of the CDR3 is TGTGCCAGCACCGGACAGTACGAGCAGTACTTC. It codes for CASTGQYEQYF.

The chain couples TRBV28 to TRBJ1-2; D ambiguous. The CDR3 has 14 residues. The V end was cut by 10 bases, the J end by 1 base, with 16 bases between. Germline values: CDR1 MDHEN, CDR2 SYDVKM. The DNA of the CDR3 is TGTGCCACCCGGAGGAGGGCGTTTAACTATGGCTACACCTTC. It encodes CATRRRAFNYGYTF.

This chain links TRBV5-6 with TRBJ2-7, with D perhaps matching TRBD2 (7 bases). Germline assignment: CDR1 SGHDT and CDR2 YYEEEE. The CDR3 consists of 14 residues. V was shortened by 3 bases and J by 6 bases, with 16 bases between the two germline ends. CDR3 amino acids: CASSSSGGLGEQYF. In DNA, the CDR3 is TGTGCCAGCAGCTCATCCGGGGGGCTGGGCGAGCAGTACTTC.

The CDR3 nucleotides read TGTGCCAGCAGTCGAGACAGGAAGCAGTTCTTC. Translating it yields CASSRDRKQFF. The chain couples TRBV6-5 to TRBJ2-1; possible D gene TRBD1, 6 bases. Germline-derived CDR1 and CDR2 are MNHEY and SVGAGI. V shed 5 bases and J shed 11 bases, with 10 bases lying between them. The CDR3 consists of 11 residues.

This sequence joins TRBV5-1 and TRBJ1-6; tentatively, D is TRBD1 (6 bases). The CDR3 has 16 amino acids. V was pared by 3 bases and J by 9 bases, with 19 bases between. Per the germline V gene, CDR1 is SGHRS and CDR2 is YFSETQ. The CDR3 nucleotides read TGCGCCAGCAGCTCCACAGGGTTAAGTTTTAGTTCACCCCTCCACTTT. Protein: CASSSTGLSFSSPLHF.

V usage is TRBV6-1 and J usage is TRBJ2-7; TRBD1 matches 7 bases. V trimming: 2 bases; J trimming: 4 bases; junction bases outside the gene matches: 5. There are 14 residues in the CDR3. From germline, CDR1 is MNHNS and CDR2 SASEGT. The CDR3 DNA reads as TGTGCCAGCAGTGAAAAGGGCAGGGGGTACGAGCAGTACTTC. This sequence encodes CASSEKGRGYEQYF.

This chain links TRBV5-4 with TRBJ2-5, with 9 bases identical to TRBD2. The J segment lost 3 bases and the V segment lost 4 bases, leaving 10 bases of the junction unmatched. The V gene's germline CDR1 is SGHNT and CDR2 YYREEE (reference sequence). This CDR3 is built from 16 residues. The CDR3 loop reads CASSGGGSGREETQYF. For the CDR3, the DNA is TGTGCCAGCAGCGGGGGTGGTAGCGGGAGAGAAGAGACCCAGTACTTC.

Comments on this clone: Relative to the germline gene, one junction end is altered; a read error may explain this. The chain couples TRBV4-1 to TRBJ2-3; 7 nucleotides line up with TRBD2. The germline V gene encodes CDR1 MGHRA and CDR2 YSYEKL. The CDR3 runs 15 residues. The CDR3 DNA follows: TGCGCCCGCAGCCGCCAGCGGGGTCGCACAGATACGCAGTATTTT. Translated, it gives CARSRQRGRTDTQYF.

The chain employs TRBV11-3 and TRBJ2-3, with a possible D match to TRBD2 (5 bases). The V end lost 5 bases, the J end lost 1 base, and 10 bases lay between the germline ends. The V gene's germline CDR1 is SGHNT and CDR2 YENEEA. The CDR3 sequence is 14 residues long. CDR3 sequence: CASSPGLRTDTQYF. The CDR3 region has the DNA TGTGCCAGCAGCCCTGGACTGCGCACAGATACGCAGTATTTT.

V is TRBV25-1 and J is TRBJ2-3; D may be TRBD1 (6 bases). V shed 5 bases and J shed 1 base, with 13 bases lying between them. CDR3 length: 15 amino acids. Germline V gene data show CDR1 as MGHDK and CDR2 as SYGVNS. The CDR3 reads CASSLWQGRTDTQYF. As DNA, the CDR3 is TGTGCCAGCAGTTTATGGCAGGGGCGCACAGATACGCAGTATTTT.

The chain links TRBV10-3 to TRBJ1-1; D is ambiguous. Trimming stripped 0 bases from V and 1 base from J, with 9 bases between. CDR3 length equals 15 residues. The germline V gene encodes CDR1 ENHRY and CDR2 SYGVKD. The CDR3 nucleotides are TGTGCCATCAGTGAGTCCTGGGGAGAGAACACTGAAGCTTTCTTT. Protein product: CAISESWGENTEAFF.

The V and J genes are TRBV5-6 and TRBJ1-2, with D unclear. Germline CDR1 reads SGHDT; CDR2 reads YYEEEE. Trimming took off 0 bases at V and 4 bases at J, with 13 bases between the two ends. The CDR3 length is 15 residues. CDR3 DNA sequence: TGTGCCAGCAGCTTGGCTAGGCAGATACTCTATGGCTACACCTTC. This encodes CASSLARQILYGYTF.

V gene TRBV2 combines with J gene TRBJ1-3, with 7 bases lining up with TRBD1. Germline assignment: CDR1 SNHLY and CDR2 FYNNEI. V was clipped by 8 bases and J by 0 bases; unmatched bases: 10. CDR3 length: 16 residues. The CDR3: CASWDSIGFSGNTIYF. The CDR3 nucleotides are TGTGCCAGCTGGGACAGCATAGGTTTCTCTGGAAACACCATATATTTT.

The chain combines TRBV13 with TRBJ2-3; 7 positions match TRBD2. V was clipped by 5 bases and J by 4 bases; unmatched bases: 12. This CDR3 has 16 residues. CDR1 PRHDT and CDR2 FYEKMQ come from the germline V gene (reference sequence). For the CDR3, the DNA is TGTGCCAGCAGCACTTCGGCGGGAGTGCTCTCAGATACGCAGTATTTT. Translated, it gives CASSTSAGVLSDTQYF.

The chain recombines TRBV18 with TRBJ2-1; the match to TRBD2 covers 8 bases. The CDR3 runs to 15 residues. The germline V gene has CDR1 KGHSH and CDR2 LQKENI. Trimming took 4 bases from V and 5 from J; bases not matched to a gene: 7. The CDR3 is CASSQTSGTHNEQFF. The CDR3 nucleotides are TGTGCCAGCTCACAAACTAGCGGAACCCACAATGAGCAGTTCTTC. Full variable domain (rest looked up from reference TRBV18 and TRBJ2-1): NAGVMQNPRHLVRRRGQEARLRCSPMKGHSHVYWYRQLPEEGLKFMVYLQKENIIDESGMPKERFSAEFPKEGPSILRIQQVVRGDSAAYFCASSQTSGTHNEQFFGPGTRLTVL.

A remark on this clone: Other DNA variants within this sample encode the same CDR3. The chain recombines TRBV19 with TRBJ1-5; D unresolved. Germline lookup yields CDR1 LNHDA and CDR2 SQIVND (reference sequence). V was shortened by 3 bases and J by 1 base, with 10 bases between the two germline ends. The CDR3 covers 15 residues. The CDR3 nucleotides read TGTGCCAGTAGTATCGGAGGTGCGAGCAATCAGCCCCAGCATTTT. It yields the protein CASSIGGASNQPQHF.

The gene calls are TRBV6-5 and TRBJ1-4; 7 bases line up with TRBD1. CDR1 MNHEY and CDR2 SVGAGI come from the germline V gene. This CDR3 region has 15 residues. V was clipped by 2 bases and J by 4 bases; unmatched bases: 4. The DNA of the CDR3 is TGTGCCAGCAGTTACGGCTGGGACAGTAATGAAAAACTGTTTTTT. Encoded protein: CASSYGWDSNEKLFF.

This rearrangement joins TRBV11-3 to TRBJ2-3; TRBD1 might be the D (7 bases). The V gene's germline CDR1 is SGHNT and CDR2 YENEEA. V was trimmed by 5 bases and J by 3 bases, leaving 18 bases between them. The CDR3 loop spans 16 amino acids. The CDR3 region is CASSQGGIGGTDTQYF. The CDR3 nucleotides are TGTGCCAGCAGCCAGGGGGGAATCGGAGGGACAGATACGCAGTATTTT.

This clone was counted once. This chain links TRBV18 with TRBJ1-4; perhaps TRBD1 as D (6 bases). The CDR3 is 16 amino acids. CDR1 and CDR2 (germline): KGHSH, LQKENI. Between the trimmed V and J ends, which lost 3 bases and 5 bases, there was a span of 16 bases. CDR3 loop: CASSPTRTEENEKLFF. Written as DNA, the CDR3 is TGTGCCAGCTCACCCACCCGGACAGAAGAGAATGAAAAACTGTTTTTT.

The chain recombines TRBV27 with TRBJ2-7; the D gene is possibly TRBD2 (5 bases). Trimming stripped 5 bases from V and 1 base from J, with 9 bases between. The CDR3 runs to 13 residues. Germline V gives CDR1 MNHEY, CDR2 SMNVEV (reference sequence). CDR3 in amino acids: CASSTTSSYEQYF. The CDR3 nucleotides are TGTGCCAGCAGTACTACTAGTTCCTACGAGCAGTACTTC.

The J gene is TRBJ1-4, the V gene TRBV6-1; D remains ambiguous. This CDR3 is built from 14 residues. Germline lookup yields CDR1 MNHNS and CDR2 SASEGT. V lost 3 bases and J 6 bases, leaving 11 bases between the germline ends. CDR3 loop: CASSDNDRDEKLFF. The CDR3 bases are TGTGCCAGCAGTGATAATGATCGGGATGAAAAACTGTTTTTT.